This T cell receptor (beta chain) was sequenced for a study of CD8 T cells in ankylosing spondylitis. General observations from the study: There was a TCR beta motif, made of several highly homologous variants, that appeared characteristic of ankylosing spondylitis blood.

Only a few counts were recorded for this clonotype. Its target is not known. This CDR3 comprises 14 residues. From germline, CDR1 is WSHSY and CDR2 SAAADI. V shed 4 bases and J shed 5 bases, with 14 bases lying between them. In making TCR beta libraries, quantitative 5'-RACE with molecular barcodes was used. A single record per CDR3 protein comes from TCRdb applying MiXCR to the 5' RACE reads. The sample shows around 320,000 distinct CDR3 sequences, about 20% of them seen only once. Sequenced: blood, either unsorted or a sorted T cell fraction (not recorded which). The chain couples TRBV10-2 to TRBJ2-5; D perhaps matches TRBD1 (5 bases). The receptor's source is a female donor with ankylosing spondylitis or in good health (not recorded which). CDR3 protein: CASSVKGRDETQYF. In DNA form, the CDR3 reads TGCGCCAGCAGTGTCAAGGGGCGCGATGAGACCCAGTACTTC.